This entry lists 10 T cell receptor beta chains sequenced from one sample in a study of shared clonotypes between healthy human individuals. Method: immunoSEQ multiplex PCR; TCRdb's copy keeps in-frame clones and lacks some. The sample has roughly 2 million clones; around 95% are singletons. The sample taken for sequencing was naive CD4+ T cells sorted from blood. Indicated subset: CD45RA+ positively selected. The receptors originated from a man aged 18 to 30 in good health.

The chain uses TRBV6-5 and TRBJ1-6, with D unresolved. The V and J ends lost 0 bases and 9 bases respectively, with 15 bases between them. The CDR3 contains 16 residues. CDR1 is MNHEY, CDR2 SVGAGI, per germline. CDR3 protein: CASSYSIPSGSSPLHF. Written as DNA, the CDR3 is TGTGCCAGCAGTTACTCGATACCATCCGGCAGTTCACCCCTCCACTTT.

As to this clone: In the same sample, other DNA sequences code for this CDR3. J is TRBJ1-6 and V is TRBV19; D unclear. CDR1 and CDR2 (germline): LNHDA, SQIVND (reference sequence). This CDR3 spans 12 amino acids. Trimming removed 2 bases at V and 10 bases at J, with 6 bases between. CDR3 loop: CASSIFGSPLHF. The CDR3 DNA sequence: TGTGCCAGTAGTATATTCGGGTCACCCCTCCACTTT.

A remark on this clone: Other DNA sequences in the sample encode the same CDR3. The V and J genes are TRBV10-3 and TRBJ2-3, with 7 bases fitting TRBD1. Germline lookup yields CDR1 ENHRY and CDR2 SYGVKD. The CDR3 consists of 11 residues. V trimming: 8 bases; J trimming: 5 bases; junction bases outside the gene matches: 1. The CDR3 reads CAISGGDTQYF. CDR3 in DNA: TGTGCCATCTCAGGGGGAGATACGCAGTATTTT.

Points on this clone: One junction end disagrees with the germline gene, perhaps due to a read error. The chain uses TRBV7-7 and TRBJ2-2; TRBD1 agrees at 7 bases. The CDR3 has 14 amino acids. Per the germline V gene, CDR1 is SSHAT and CDR2 is FNYEAQ (reference sequence). The CDR3 DNA reads as TGTGCTAGCAGTCGACAGGGTGGCACCGGGGAGCTGTTTTTT. It encodes CASSRQGGTGELFF.

The chain carries TRBV6-1 and TRBJ1-1; D perhaps matches TRBD1 (6 bases). This CDR3 has 14 amino acids. Trimming cost V 3 bases and J 4 bases, with 12 bases left between them. The germline V gene encodes CDR1 MNHNS and CDR2 SASEGT. CDR3 amino acids: CASSDRGRSTEAFF. The CDR3 DNA sequence: TGTGCCAGCAGTGACAGGGGCCGGTCCACTGAAGCTTTCTTT.

This chain joins TRBV10-3 and TRBJ2-7; D possibly corresponds to TRBD1 (5 bases). This CDR3 spans 14 amino acids. From germline, CDR1 is ENHRY and CDR2 SYGVKD. The V gene lost 2 bases and the J gene lost 9 bases, with 17 bases spanning the gap. CDR3: CAISEDTRVGAQYF. CDR3 bases: TGTGCCATCAGTGAGGATACCAGGGTTGGGGCGCAGTACTTC.

The rearrangement joins TRBV5-8 to TRBJ2-7; TRBD2 agrees at 8 bases. J was trimmed by 3 bases and V by 4 bases; bases with no gene match: 9. The CDR3 has 15 residues. Per the germline V gene, CDR1 is SGHTS and CDR2 is YDEGEE. CDR3 nucleotide sequence: TGTGCCAGCAGCCCAATGACTAGCGTTATCTACGAGCAGTACTTC. This encodes CASSPMTSVIYEQYF.

The gene calls are TRBV27 and TRBJ1-3, with D possibly matching TRBD1 (6 bases). Looked up from germline, CDR1 is MNHEY and CDR2 is SMNVEV (reference sequence). Trimming took 4 bases from V and 0 from J, leaving 10 bases between them. The CDR3 contains 15 residues. The chain's CDR3 is CASSYTGNSGNTIYF. The CDR3 nucleotides are TGTGCCAGCAGTTACACAGGGAACTCTGGAAACACCATATATTTT.

This clone was recorded a few times. The CDR3 here is CASSPPWHGGHNYGYTF. The CDR3 DNA follows: TGTGCCAGCAGCCCCCCTTGGCATGGAGGGCACAACTATGGCTACACCTTC. The rearrangement joins TRBV11-2 to TRBJ1-2, with D hard to call. This CDR3 contains 17 residues. The germline V gene has CDR1 SGHAT and CDR2 FQNNGV. The germline V and J ends were trimmed by 5 bases and 2 bases, with 21 bases remaining between them.

The V gene is TRBV6-5, the J gene TRBJ1-1; D uncertain. Trimming took 5 bases from V and 5 from J, leaving 18 bases between them. Germline loops: CDR1 MNHEY, CDR2 SVGAGI. This CDR3 has 15 residues. CDR3: CASSPRAPTRTEAFF. CDR3 nucleotides: TGTGCCAGCAGTCCCCGGGCCCCCACAAGGACTGAAGCTTTCTTT.